The 32 T cell receptor beta chains reported below all come from one sample, sequenced in a study of blood T cell repertoires in COVID-19 (TCRdb year 2020). The receptor library was made with the immunoSEQ multiplex PCR assay. The table was pulled from immuneACCESS by TCRdb, which kept in-frame rearrangements only. Such tables lose some clones; where checked, under half of the loss comes from unresolved V genes, and the rest has no known cause. This sample gives some 150,000 clones in total; approximately 87% of them show up just once. In total, the top ten clones hold 2.5% of the sample. Sequencing used peripheral blood. Every receptor here comes from a man aged 45-60 years with active COVID-19.

The V gene is TRBV5-8, the J gene TRBJ1-4; tentative D call: TRBD1 (5 bases). The V end lost 4 bases, the J end lost 0 bases, and 13 bases lay between the germline ends. CDR3 length equals 16 residues. From germline, CDR1 is SGHTS and CDR2 YDEGEE. The CDR3 spells CASSPGRRATNEKLFF. The DNA of the CDR3 is TGTGCCAGCAGCCCGGGACGGAGGGCAACTAATGAAAAACTGTTTTTT. Looking up the rest from reference TRBV5-8 and TRBJ1-4 gives the full variable domain: EAGVTQSPTHLIKTRGQQATLRCSPISGHTSVYWYQQALGLGLQFLLWYDEGEERNRGNFPPRFSGRQFPNYSSELNVNALELEDSALYLCASSPGRRATNEKLFFGSGTQLSVL.

This CDR3 is CAWTGAPNTGELFF. The CDR3 region has the DNA TGTGCCTGGACGGGTGCTCCGAACACCGGGGAGCTGTTTTTT. The chain recombines TRBV30 with TRBJ2-2, with no clear D. The CDR3 loop spans 14 amino acids. From germline, CDR1 is GTSNPN and CDR2 SVGIG (reference sequence). V lost 4 bases and J lost 0, with 9 bases in between.

V is TRBV19 and J is TRBJ1-2; D possibly corresponds to TRBD1 (5 bases). This CDR3 has 12 amino acids. V was shortened by 6 bases and J by 4 bases, with 9 bases between the two germline ends. Germline assignment: CDR1 LNHDA and CDR2 SQIVND (reference sequence). The CDR3: CASRGRAYGYTF. The DNA for the CDR3 is TGTGCCAGTAGAGGCAGGGCCTATGGCTACACCTTC.

The chain is built from TRBV2 and TRBJ2-7; a possible D gene is TRBD2 (7 bases). The CDR3 consists of 13 residues. The germline V and J ends were trimmed by 6 bases and 5 bases, with 14 bases remaining between them. The germline gives CDR1 SNHLY, CDR2 FYNNEI. CDR3 in amino acids: CASRGGGFDEQYF. In DNA, the CDR3 is TGTGCCAGCAGGGGCGGGGGCTTTGACGAGCAGTACTTC.

The chain combines TRBV15 with TRBJ1-5, with D possibly being TRBD1 (5 bases). The V gene lost 5 bases and the J gene lost 3 bases, with 14 bases spanning the gap. The length of the CDR3 is 15 residues. The germline V gene has CDR1 LNHNV and CDR2 YYDKDF (reference sequence). The CDR3, as DNA: TGTGCCACCAGCCGGATTGACAGCATCAATCAGCCCCAGCATTTT. Translation gives CATSRIDSINQPQHF.

This clone was detected once. J is TRBJ2-1 and V is TRBV6-6; 9 nucleotides agree with TRBD2. Germline CDR1 MNHNY, CDR2 SVGAGI (reference sequence). The V segment lost 6 bases and the J segment 9 bases; nucleotides outside the gene matches: 9. This CDR3 comprises 14 residues. As DNA, the CDR3 is TGTGCCAGCAGCTCGCGGGGGGGAACGGGTGAGCAGTTCTTC. This gives the protein CASSSRGGTGEQFF.

The gene calls are TRBV10-3 and TRBJ2-1, with 10 bases that match TRBD1. J was trimmed by 8 bases and V by 8 bases; bases with no gene match: 6. From germline, CDR1 is ENHRY and CDR2 SYGVKD. This CDR3 has 13 residues. The CDR3 sequence: CAIGGQGNHEQFF. CDR3 nucleotide sequence: TGTGCCATCGGGGGACAGGGGAACCATGAGCAGTTCTTC.

This clone is a singleton in its sample. The chain couples TRBV19 to TRBJ2-3, with TRBD2 matching 7 bases. This CDR3 is built from 15 residues. V lost 5 bases and J lost 4; bases outside the gene matches: 9. Looked up from germline, CDR1 is LNHDA and CDR2 is SQIVND (reference sequence). CDR3 bases: TGTGCCAGTAGTTCAGCGGGGCTGCCCCCAGATACGCAGTATTTT. Protein product: CASSSAGLPPDTQYF.

This chain connects TRBV10-3 to TRBJ2-7; D may be TRBD1 (6 bases). The CDR3 totals 12 residues. Germline V CDR1 and CDR2: ENHRY, SYGVKD. V shed 5 bases and J shed 7 bases, with 12 bases lying between them. The CDR3 DNA is TGTGCCATCAGTCTACAGGGCGGGGAGCAGTACTTC. Protein sequence: CAISLQGGEQYF.

This chain links TRBV7-9 with TRBJ2-1; TRBD1 might be the D (5 bases). The CDR3 contains 15 residues. The germline V and J ends were trimmed by 5 bases and 0 bases, with 11 bases remaining between them. Germline CDR1 SEHNR, CDR2 FQNEAQ (reference sequence). CDR3 protein: CASSLDSSSYNEQFF. CDR3 sequence (DNA): TGTGCCAGCAGCCTCGACAGTAGCTCCTACAATGAGCAGTTCTTC.

The rearrangement joins TRBV11-3 to TRBJ2-3, with 7 bases identical to TRBD2. The V segment lost 3 bases and the J segment 5 bases; nucleotides outside the gene matches: 8. The germline V gene encodes CDR1 SGHNT and CDR2 YENEEA. The CDR3 loop spans 15 amino acids. The CDR3 is CASSLRKGEGDTQYF. Written as DNA, the CDR3 is TGTGCCAGCAGCTTGAGAAAAGGGGAGGGAGATACGCAGTATTTT.

The rearrangement links TRBV4-1 to TRBJ2-5, with 8 bases matching TRBD2. CDR3 length: 17 residues. The V and J ends lost 3 bases and 1 base, in that order; junction bases with no gene match: 10. CDR1 and CDR2 from the germline V gene are MGHRA and YSYEKL. CDR3 sequence (DNA): TGCGCCAGCAGCCACTTACCCCAGCGGGGGACCCAAGAGACCCAGTACTTC. Amino acid sequence: CASSHLPQRGTQETQYF.

The rearrangement links TRBV18 to TRBJ2-6; tentative D call: TRBD2 (6 bases). Per germline, CDR1 KGHSH and CDR2 LQKENI. V was cut by 3 bases and J by 3 bases, with 12 bases left in between. CDR3 length: 16 residues. CDR3 in DNA: TGTGCCAGCTCACCCTCGGCCGGGGGTGGGGCCAACGTCCTGACTTTC. Translation gives CASSPSAGGGANVLTF.

The chain couples TRBV24-1 to TRBJ2-3; possible D gene TRBD1, 5 bases. V lost 1 base and J 3 bases, leaving 13 bases between the germline ends. The CDR3 consists of 16 residues. Germline V CDR1 and CDR2: KGHDR, SFDVKD. The CDR3, as DNA: TGTGCCACCAGTGATTTTAGGCAGGGCCAAACAGATACGCAGTATTTT. Protein sequence: CATSDFRQGQTDTQYF.

V usage is TRBV5-1 and J usage is TRBJ1-4; possible D gene TRBD1, 6 bases. This CDR3 is built from 16 residues. V was cut by 4 bases and J by 0 bases, with 13 bases left in between. Germline CDR1 SGHRS, CDR2 YFSETQ. CDR3 bases: TGCGCCAGCAGCACGGGACAACCTGCAACTAATGAAAAACTGTTTTTT. It codes for CASSTGQPATNEKLFF.

The rearrangement links TRBV19 to TRBJ1-3; TRBD1 matches 8 bases. The CDR3 contains 15 residues. Germline CDR1 is LNHDA and CDR2 is SQIVND (reference sequence). With V trimmed by 5 bases and J by 4 bases, 7 bases remained unmatched. The CDR3 DNA is TGTGCCAGTAGTGAAGGACAGGGTGGCGGAAACACCATATATTTT. Protein sequence: CASSEGQGGGNTIYF.

The chain is built from TRBV12-3 or TRBV12-4 and TRBJ1-1; weak D call: TRBD1 (6 bases). There are 12 residues in the CDR3. V lost 4 bases and J 10 bases, leaving 13 bases between the germline ends. CDR3: CASSYSTGGAFF. The CDR3, as DNA: TGTGCCAGCAGTTATTCGACAGGTGGAGCTTTCTTT.

The rearrangement links TRBV30 to TRBJ1-4; possible D gene TRBD1, 5 bases. V was clipped by 2 bases and J by 7 bases, with 17 bases between them. Germline CDR1 reads GTSNPN; CDR2 reads SVGIG (reference sequence). The length of the CDR3 is 15 residues. In DNA form, the CDR3 reads TGTGCCTGGAGTATGAACTCGGGGGTCGGTGAAAAACTGTTTTTT. It codes for CAWSMNSGVGEKLFF.

This chain uses TRBV7-2 with TRBJ1-2; no reliable D call. Per germline, CDR1 SGHTA and CDR2 FQGNSA. This CDR3 is 15 amino acids long. Trimming removed 1 base from V and 5 bases from J, with 14 bases in between. The CDR3 reads CASSLEEGAVYGYTF. DNA of the CDR3: TGTGCCAGCAGCTTAGAGGAAGGAGCAGTGTATGGCTACACCTTC.

A single count supports this clone. The genes are TRBV7-2 and TRBJ2-4; 9 nucleotides line up with TRBD2. The CDR3 spans 15 residues. The germline gives CDR1 SGHTA, CDR2 FQGNSA. J lost 5 bases, V lost 5 bases, and 7 bases had no gene match. CDR3: CASSRGGGAENIQYF. CDR3 DNA sequence: TGTGCCAGCAGCCGCGGCGGGGGGGCAGAAAACATTCAGTACTTC.

J is TRBJ2-5 and V is TRBV5-4; TRBD1 might be the D (5 bases). Trimming cost V 2 bases and J 8 bases, with 13 bases left between them. Germline assignment: CDR1 SGHNT and CDR2 YYREEE (reference sequence). The CDR3 covers 13 residues. The CDR3 DNA reads as TGTGCCAGCAGCTTATCAGGGCGACGAACCCAGTACTTC. Translation: CASSLSGRRTQYF. Full variable domain (outside the CDR3, taken from reference TRBV5-4 and TRBJ2-5): ETGVTQSPTHLIKTRGQQVTLRCSSQSGHNTVSWYQQALGQGPQFIFQYYREEENGRGNFPPRFSGLQFPNYSSELNVNALELDDSALYLCASSLSGRRTQYFGPGTRLLVL.

The chain joins TRBV2 to TRBJ2-7, with 8 nucleotides matching TRBD1. Germline CDR1 and CDR2: SNHLY and FYNNEI. Trimming took 6 bases from V and 0 from J; bases not matched to a gene: 4. The CDR3 runs 14 residues. The CDR3 DNA is TGTGCCAGCAGAATACAGGGGGTCTCCTACGAGCAGTACTTC. It translates to CASRIQGVSYEQYF.

The chain combines TRBV30 with TRBJ1-1, with D possibly matching TRBD1 (6 bases). The CDR3 is 14 amino acids. Germline-derived CDR1 and CDR2 are GTSNPN and SVGIG (reference sequence). V lost 2 bases and J 4 bases, leaving 14 bases between the germline ends. CDR3 sequence: CAWSPDSLSTEAFF. Here the CDR3 DNA reads TGTGCCTGGAGTCCGGACAGCCTGAGCACTGAAGCTTTCTTT.

The chain has TRBV12-3 or TRBV12-4 and TRBJ1-1; the D is unclear. The V and J ends lost 4 bases and 11 bases respectively, with 14 bases between them. This CDR3 has 12 amino acids. This CDR3 reads CASSSRTGEAFF. DNA for the CDR3: TGTGCCAGCAGTTCGAGGACTGGGGAGGCTTTCTTT.

J is TRBJ2-7 and V is TRBV30; D possibly corresponds to TRBD2 (5 bases). In germline, CDR1 is GTSNPN, CDR2 SVGIG (reference sequence). This CDR3 region has 10 residues. CDR3 sequence (DNA): TGTATAGCGAGCTCCTACGAGCAGTACTTC. It is translated as CIASSYEQYF.

The chain has TRBV4-3 and TRBJ2-7; D gene uncertain. The CDR3 has 15 residues. V was shortened by 0 bases and J by 0 bases, with 9 bases between the two germline ends. CDR1 and CDR2 (germline): LGHNA, YSLEER. The CDR3 DNA reads as TGCGCCAGCAGCCAAGACGCGACATCCTCCTACGAGCAGTACTTC. It translates to CASSQDATSSYEQYF.

V usage is TRBV29-1 and J usage is TRBJ1-2, with TRBD1 identical over 7 bases. The CDR3 is made up of 16 amino acids. Trimming removed 1 base from V and 4 bases from J; junction bases left unmatched: 12. From germline, CDR1 is SQVTM and CDR2 ANQGSEA. The CDR3 reads CSVEAGEGAVSYGYTF. The DNA of the CDR3 is TGCAGCGTTGAAGCCGGTGAGGGGGCGGTTAGCTATGGCTACACCTTC.

The genes are TRBV19 and TRBJ1-6; D perhaps matches TRBD1 (6 bases). Germline V lookup: CDR1 LNHDA, CDR2 SQIVND (reference sequence). The CDR3 consists of 19 residues. V was cut by 4 bases and J by 5 bases, with 24 bases left in between. The CDR3 coding sequence is TGTGCCAGTAGTAGCTCACTGTACACAGGGCCCGAAAATAATTCACCCCTCCACTTT. Amino acids: CASSSSLYTGPENNSPLHF. The entire variable domain, with the rest obtained from reference TRBV19 and TRBJ1-6, is as follows: DGGITQSPKYLFRKEGQNVTLSCEQNLNHDAMYWYRQDPGQGLRLIYYSQIVNDFQKGDIAEGYSVSREKKESFPLTVTSAQKNPTAFYLCASSSSLYTGPENNSPLHFGNGTRLTVT.

This clone was counted a few times. The V gene is TRBV7-2, the J gene TRBJ2-5, with TRBD2 as a possible D gene (5 bases). CDR1 and CDR2 from the germline V gene are SGHTA and FQGNSA. The CDR3 totals 19 residues. Trimming removed 6 bases at V and 2 bases at J, with 28 bases between. Here the CDR3 DNA reads TGTGCCAGCAGTATCCTTTACGGCGGGTTAACGGGGATTCAAGAGACCCAGTACTTC. Residues: CASSILYGGLTGIQETQYF.

The chain uses TRBV18 and TRBJ1-2, with D possibly TRBD1 on 5 matching bases. The CDR3 contains 15 residues. The V end lost 0 bases, the J end lost 1 base, and 9 bases lay between the germline ends. Germline assignment: CDR1 KGHSH and CDR2 LQKENI. CDR3 DNA: TGTGCCAGCTCACCACCCCCGGGGGGTAACTATGGCTACACCTTC. Residues: CASSPPPGGNYGYTF.

This rearrangement joins TRBV27 to TRBJ2-1; D may be TRBD1 (5 bases). The CDR3 runs to 14 residues. V was trimmed by 7 bases and J by 2 bases, leaving 12 bases between them. CDR1 and CDR2 (germline): MNHEY, SMNVEV (reference sequence). The CDR3 sequence: CASITGYPYNEQFF. CDR3 nucleotides: TGTGCCAGCATCACAGGTTACCCCTACAATGAGCAGTTCTTC.

The V call is TRBV6-2 or TRBV6-3, the J call TRBJ1-3; D might be TRBD1 (6 bases). V lost 6 bases and J 0 bases, leaving 21 bases between the germline ends. This CDR3 region has 18 residues. Germline CDR1 MNHEY, CDR2 SVGEGT. CDR3 bases: TGTGCCAGCAGCACCGGGACACCGAACCGCTTCTCTGGAAACACCATATATTTT. This encodes CASSTGTPNRFSGNTIYF.